One sample yielded the 18 T cell receptor beta chains listed below, sequenced in a study of ipilimumab plus nivolumab after autologous stem cell transplantation. Produced via immunoSEQ multiplex PCR; TCRdb's table is partial and in-frame only. The sample includes 9,500 to 15,000 clones, about 70% of them seen just once. This specimen was PBMCs, taken in a trial of ipilimumab plus nivolumab as post-transplant consolidation. Receptors originate from a male donor with diffuse large B-cell lymphoma.

The chain links TRBV7-2 to TRBJ2-5; 8 bases map to TRBD1. The CDR3 has 14 residues. V lost 5 bases, J lost 5 bases, and 7 bases stayed unmatched. The germline CDR1 and CDR2 sequences are SGHTA and FQGNSA. The CDR3 DNA sequence: TGTGCCAGCAGCCGTGGGACAGGTGGGGAGACCCAGTACTTC. Translating gives CASSRGTGGETQYF.

This rearrangement joins TRBV6-5 to TRBJ1-2; 7 bases map to TRBD1. The CDR3 is 13 residues long. V shed 5 bases and J 6 bases; nucleotides not matched to a gene: 6. CDR1 is MNHEY and CDR2 is SVGAGI in the germline V gene. CDR3 amino acids: CASSTGVSNGYTF. In nucleotides, the CDR3 is TGTGCCAGCAGTACAGGGGTCTCCAATGGCTACACCTTC.

The J gene is TRBJ1-2, the V gene TRBV25-1; D is ambiguous. The ends were cut back, 6 bases at V and 5 bases at J, with 13 bases in the middle. Germline CDR1 and CDR2: MGHDK and SYGVNS. The CDR3 totals 13 residues. This CDR3 is CASRATGYYGYTF. The CDR3 DNA reads as TGTGCCAGCAGAGCCACTGGGTATTATGGCTACACCTTC.

This chain links TRBV5-6 with TRBJ1-6; the D gene is possibly TRBD1 (6 bases). V gave up 1 base and J gave up 0 bases, with 17 bases separating them. This CDR3 region has 19 residues. Germline assignment: CDR1 SGHDT and CDR2 YYEEEE. Written as DNA, the CDR3 is TGTGCCAGCAGCTTGATGATGGGGGCCTTGAGCTCCTATAATTCACCCCTCCACTTT. This gives the protein CASSLMMGALSSYNSPLHF.

The chain uses TRBV5-1 and TRBJ1-2; 7 nucleotides match TRBD1. The CDR3 contains 16 residues. Germline lookup yields CDR1 SGHRS and CDR2 YFSETQ. Unmatched junction bases numbered 10, after V lost 2 bases and J lost 3 bases. CDR3 sequence reads: CASSLGGRGSDYGYTF. The CDR3 bases are TGCGCCAGCAGCTTAGGCGGCAGGGGGTCGGACTATGGCTACACCTTC.

This clone was seen more than once but under ten times. CDR3 loop: CASSSGTGADTQYF. In DNA form, the CDR3 reads TGTGCCAGCAGCTCCGGGACAGGGGCTGATACGCAGTATTTT. The J gene is TRBJ2-3, the V gene TRBV7-6; TRBD1 matches at 10 bases. Germline CDR1 and CDR2: SGHVS and FNYEAQ. CDR3 size: 14 residues. Trimming removed 4 bases from V and 6 bases from J; junction bases left unmatched: 4.

V and J are TRBV4-3 and TRBJ1-1, with D possibly TRBD1 on 5 matching bases. The CDR3 totals 15 residues. V shed 0 bases and J shed 3 bases, with 11 bases lying between them. In germline, CDR1 is LGHNA, CDR2 YSLEER. CDR3 in amino acids: CASSQEWGRDTEAFF. DNA for the CDR3: TGCGCCAGCAGCCAAGAGTGGGGACGGGACACTGAAGCTTTCTTT.

This clone has only a few counts. The chain has TRBV6-5 and TRBJ2-2; D possibly corresponds to TRBD1 (6 bases). Germline assignment: CDR1 MNHEY and CDR2 SVGAGI. The CDR3 is 14 residues long. The V end lost 8 bases, the J end lost 3 bases, and 13 bases lay between the germline ends. As DNA, the CDR3 is TGTGCCAGCGGAACAGGGTATGACACCGGGGAGCTGTTTTTT. Its protein product is CASGTGYDTGELFF.

J is TRBJ2-1 and V is TRBV27; 9 bases are shared with TRBD1. Per the germline V gene, CDR1 is MNHEY and CDR2 is SMNVEV (reference sequence). Trimming cost V 3 bases and J 6 bases; bases outside gene matches: 6. This CDR3 contains 15 residues. The CDR3 is CASSFSRDRANEQFF. The CDR3 DNA sequence: TGTGCCAGCAGTTTCTCACGGGACAGGGCCAATGAGCAGTTCTTC.

This chain connects TRBV10-1 to TRBJ2-1; D may match TRBD1 or TRBD2 (5 bases each). V was pared by 3 bases and J by 6 bases, with 15 bases between. This CDR3 spans 15 amino acids. Germline-derived CDR1 and CDR2 are WNHNN and SYGVQD (reference sequence). The CDR3 region is CASSDTGTLGNEQFF. The CDR3 DNA reads as TGCGCCAGCAGTGACACCGGGACCCTTGGCAATGAGCAGTTCTTC.

This chain uses TRBV4-1 with TRBJ2-7; no clear D gene. The CDR3 sequence is 14 residues long. From germline, CDR1 is MGHRA and CDR2 YSYEKL. Trimming removed 0 bases from V and 6 bases from J, with 12 bases in between. CDR3 region: CASSQDRPVAEQYF. CDR3 DNA sequence: TGCGCCAGCAGCCAAGACCGTCCAGTAGCCGAGCAGTACTTC.

V gene TRBV7-2 combines with J gene TRBJ2-1; D might be TRBD2 (5 bases). Trimming stripped 1 base from V and 3 bases from J, with 19 bases between. The CDR3 consists of 18 residues. Germline loops: CDR1 SGHTA, CDR2 FQGNSA. CDR3 protein: CASSLVGSGGVNYNEQFF. The CDR3 DNA follows: TGTGCCAGCAGCTTAGTTGGTAGTGGAGGAGTCAACTACAATGAGCAGTTCTTC.

The chain employs TRBV5-1 and TRBJ2-3; TRBD2 aligns across 9 bases. Germline V CDR1 and CDR2: SGHRS, YFSETQ. CDR3 size: 15 residues. The V gene end was trimmed by 4 bases and the J gene end by 4 bases; junction bases not matched to a gene: 7. The CDR3 bases are TGCGCCAGCAGCCTCTGGCGGGGGGGCGCAGATACGCAGTATTTT. Translated, it gives CASSLWRGGADTQYF. The variable domain in full, with the rest retrieved from reference TRBV5-1 and TRBJ2-3, is KAGVTQTPRYLIKTRGQQVTLSCSPISGHRSVSWYQQTPGQGLQFLFEYFSETQRNKGNFPGRFSGRQFSNSRSEMNVSTLELGDSALYLCASSLWRGGADTQYFGPGTRLTVL.

The chain uses TRBV19 and TRBJ2-2, with 10 bases that match TRBD2. This CDR3 region has 15 residues. After removal of 9 bases from V and 6 bases from J, the junction contained 10 bases not matched to a gene. Germline V gene data show CDR1 as LNHDA and CDR2 as SQIVND (reference sequence). The CDR3 DNA reads TGTGCCAGCACCACAGCGGGAGGGCGGGCCGGGGAGCTGTTTTTT. It translates to CASTTAGGRAGELFF.

Only one count was recorded for this clone. The chain is built from TRBV11-1 and TRBJ2-7; 9 bases agree with TRBD1. Germline V gene lookup returns CDR1 SGHAT and CDR2 FQDESV (reference sequence). The CDR3 runs 14 residues. The V segment lost 5 bases and the J segment 3 bases; nucleotides outside the gene matches: 5. The CDR3 reads CASSQGQGFYEQYF. In nucleotides, the CDR3 is TGTGCCAGCAGCCAGGGACAGGGATTCTACGAGCAGTACTTC.

The chain recombines TRBV5-1 with TRBJ2-7; no clear D. This CDR3 is 11 amino acids long. The germline gives CDR1 SGHRS, CDR2 YFSETQ. V dropped 4 bases and J dropped 3 bases, with 5 bases sitting between them. The CDR3 loop is CASSNYYEQYF. The CDR3 DNA is TGCGCCAGCAGCAATTACTACGAGCAGTACTTC.

The chain has TRBV6-5 and TRBJ1-5, with D uncertain. Germline loops: CDR1 MNHEY, CDR2 SVGAGI. The CDR3 is 14 residues long. Trimming removed 7 bases from V and 2 bases from J, with 12 bases in between. CDR3 bases: TGTGCCAGCACTCAGGCGTTGGGCAATCAGCCCCAGCATTTT. Amino acid sequence: CASTQALGNQPQHF.

This clone was seen only a few times. The chain combines TRBV5-1 with TRBJ1-1; possible D gene TRBD1, 5 bases. The CDR3 consists of 16 residues. Germline V gives CDR1 SGHRS, CDR2 YFSETQ. Trimming removed 7 bases at V and 2 bases at J, with 21 bases between. The chain's CDR3 is CASALTPGSRNTEAFF. The DNA of the CDR3 is TGCGCCAGCGCCCTTACTCCAGGGTCAAGAAACACTGAAGCTTTCTTT.